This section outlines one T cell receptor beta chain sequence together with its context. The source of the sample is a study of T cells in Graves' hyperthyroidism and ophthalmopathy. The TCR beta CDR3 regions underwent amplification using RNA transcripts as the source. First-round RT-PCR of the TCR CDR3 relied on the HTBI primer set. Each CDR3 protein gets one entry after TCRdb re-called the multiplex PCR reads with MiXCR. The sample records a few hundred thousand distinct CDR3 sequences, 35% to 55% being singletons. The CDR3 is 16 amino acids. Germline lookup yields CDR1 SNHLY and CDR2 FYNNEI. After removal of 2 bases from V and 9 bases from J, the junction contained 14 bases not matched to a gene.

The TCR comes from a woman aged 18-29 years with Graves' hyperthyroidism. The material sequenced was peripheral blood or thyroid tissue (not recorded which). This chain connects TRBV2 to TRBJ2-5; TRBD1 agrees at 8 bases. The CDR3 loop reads CASSESGQGALGPQYF. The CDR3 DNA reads TGTGCCAGCAGTGAATCAGGACAGGGCGCCTTGGGGCCCCAGTACTTC. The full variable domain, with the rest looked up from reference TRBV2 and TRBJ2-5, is EPEVTQTPSHQVTQMGQEVILRCVPISNHLYFYWYRQILGQKVEFLVSFYNNEISEKSEIFDDQFSVERPDGSNFTLKIRSTKLEDSAMYFCASSESGQGALGPQYFGPGTRLLVL.